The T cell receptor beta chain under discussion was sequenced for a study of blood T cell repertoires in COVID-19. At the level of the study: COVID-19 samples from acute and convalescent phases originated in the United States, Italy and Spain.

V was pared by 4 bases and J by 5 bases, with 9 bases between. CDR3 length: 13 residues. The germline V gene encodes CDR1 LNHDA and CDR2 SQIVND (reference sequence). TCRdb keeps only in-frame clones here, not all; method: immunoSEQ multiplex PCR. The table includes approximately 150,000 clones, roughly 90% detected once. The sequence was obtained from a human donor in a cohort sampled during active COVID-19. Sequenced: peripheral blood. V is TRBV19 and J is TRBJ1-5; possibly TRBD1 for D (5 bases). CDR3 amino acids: CASSRGPYQPQHF. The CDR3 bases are TGTGCCAGTAGTAGGGGCCCCTATCAGCCCCAGCATTTT.